This T cell receptor beta chain was observed in a study of T cell repertoires in cytomegalovirus infection (dated by TCRdb to 2018 to 2020). Describing the broader study: Donor HLA type was relevant to the analysis, as public TCR beta signatures indicated carriage of CMV infection together with the matching HLA type. General study outcomes and caveats: In both this cohort and an independent cohort of under 450 donors, the cumulative frequency of public TCR beta family members distinguished carriers of CMV infection plus the relevant HLA type. The ex vivo response was dominated by HLA-C-restricted CMV-specific TCR beta clonotypes, which also provided the single most frequent clonotype in two of eight donors.

These reads were obtained on an Illumina HiSeq 1500. TCRdb reprocessing: public reads trimmed at Q25 with fastp, clones called with MiXCR, in-frame beta chains kept. Rows matching on CDR3 protein sequence are summarized as one entry with the most common DNA and genes. The sample records around 450,000 distinct CDR3 sequences, roughly 31% of which are singletons. The ten largest make up approximately 15% of the sample. This clonotype was observed a handful of times. No cognate antigen has been identified for it. The sample holds no much larger clone one base away, and base qualities are not on file. Spanning cysteine to phenylalanine, the CDR3 consists of 15 amino acids. Only the CDR3 DNA stays, 45 bases, in frame from base 1. Per the germline V gene, KGHSH is the CDR1 and LQKENI is the CDR2. Trimming at the junction amounts to 5 bases on V and 4 bases on J, and the germline ends lie 17 bases apart.

Rearrangement joined TRBV18 to TRBJ1-1; tentative D gene TRBD1, with 6 bases matching. Sequences were obtained from PBMCs. The source of this sequence is a human donor in good health (CMV status not recorded). Some clones in this sample may be carry-over from other donors' samples. The nucleotides read TGTGCCAGCTCAGGGGGGGCACAGGGAAGCACTGAAGCTTTCTTT. It codes for CASSGGAQGSTEAFF.